Detailed here is one T cell receptor beta chain. As yet, its antigen is unknown. An equimolar mix of two oligonucleotides served as the beta constant-region primer for TRBC1 and TRBC2. Nested alpha and beta constant-region primers with the SP2 primer drove four PCR rounds on ligated cDNA. One entry per CDR3 protein results from TCRdb running MiXCR on the UMI-ligation and nested PCR reads. The sample has about 120,000 distinct CDR3 sequences, about 36% seen once; the top ten hold approximately 0.9%. V was cut by 7 bases and J by 3 bases, with 18 bases left in between. The CDR3 sequence is 15 residues long. Germline V gives CDR1 MNHEY, CDR2 SVGAGI. This sample stems from a study of naive and memory T cell subsets. Findings and limits, study-wide: Over 85% of naive TCR sequences appeared only once after error correction, unlike memory subsets. TCR abundance followed a power law differing between naive and memory subsets. In CD4 and CD8 cells, diversity dropped from naive through EMRA.

This chain uses TRBV6-5 with TRBJ1-2; D is ambiguous. What was sequenced was central memory CD4+ T cells from blood. This TCR was recovered from a human donor in good health. The CDR3: CASIGRQSKDYGYTF. The CDR3 bases are TGTGCCAGCATAGGGCGGCAGTCTAAAGACTATGGCTACACCTTC.